In its sample, the clone carrying this T cell receptor beta chain was seen many times. Its matching antigen is unknown. The sample comes from a study of human T cells and chemical hapten exposure. Turning to the study itself: TCR yield per sample varied, mainly due to pooled library volumes.

Sequencing started from total RNA isolated from unfractionated whole blood. General observations from the study: The number of TCRs above 1 in 1000 frequency did not change after DPC sensitization.

Trimming took 0 bases from V and 12 from J, leaving 23 bases between them. Germline V CDR1 and CDR2: DFQATT, SNEGSKA (reference sequence). The CDR3 runs 15 residues. The study used a library that attached unique molecular identifiers to individual cDNA molecules. The authors' processing: With a range of 23,224 to 690,600, the median per sample was 95,638 TCRs. TCRdb re-analysed the reads in MiXCR, keeping a single row per CDR3 protein. TCRdb, rather than the study authors, made the V and J calls. The data show about 120,000 distinct CDR3 sequences, about 8.9% seen once. The chain combines TRBV20-1 with TRBJ1-1; D is undetermined. The sequence came from a human donor in good health. Some clones in this sample may be carry-over from other donors' samples. Sequenced input: whole blood. CDR3 amino acids: CSARESAGINMRSFF. Written as DNA, the CDR3 is TGCAGTGCTAGAGAATCGGCTGGTATCAACATGAGATCTTTCTTT.